This T cell receptor (beta chain) was obtained from a study of cytomegalovirus exposure and HLA in healthy donors. As concerns this clone: Antigen unknown.

The PCR had 60 Vbeta and 13 Jbeta primers. TCRdb's copy holds only in-frame clones and misses some; the assay was immunoSEQ multiplex PCR. The sample holds 140,000 to 150,000 clones, 80% seen once. Study results and caveats: No immune exposure information besides CMV serostatus was available. Per a prior analysis, the majority of TCR beta V segments were productive roughly 90% or roughly 30% of the time.

This sequence was found in a woman aged 25 to 39 in good health and CMV-seronegative. Input material: PBMCs.

The CDR3, as DNA: TGCGCCAGCAGCCAAGGACTAGCGGTCCCCCAAGAGACCCAGTACTTC. This codes for CASSQGLAVPQETQYF. This rearrangement joins TRBV4-3 to TRBJ2-5; the match to TRBD2 covers 9 bases. The CDR3 contains 16 residues. Germline trimming cut 1 base from V and 1 base from J; bases unmatched to any gene: 4. Germline-derived CDR1 and CDR2 are LGHNA and YSLEER.